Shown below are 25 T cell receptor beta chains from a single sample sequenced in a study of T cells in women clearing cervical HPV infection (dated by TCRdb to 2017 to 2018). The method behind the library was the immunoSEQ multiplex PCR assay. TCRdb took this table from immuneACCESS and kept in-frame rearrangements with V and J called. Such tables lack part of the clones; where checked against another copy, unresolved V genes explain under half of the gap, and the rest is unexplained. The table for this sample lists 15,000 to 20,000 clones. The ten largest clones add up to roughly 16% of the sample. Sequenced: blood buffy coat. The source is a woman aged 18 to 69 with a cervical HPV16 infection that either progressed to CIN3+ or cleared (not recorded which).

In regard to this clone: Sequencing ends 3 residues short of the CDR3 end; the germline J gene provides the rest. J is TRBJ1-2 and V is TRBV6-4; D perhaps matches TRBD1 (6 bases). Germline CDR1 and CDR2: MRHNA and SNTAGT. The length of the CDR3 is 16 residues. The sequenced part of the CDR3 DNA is TGTGCCAGCAGTGACTCTGCGGGGGGGCCCACAGATACC. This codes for CASSDSAGGPTDT. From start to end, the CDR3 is CASSDSAGGPTDTYTF.

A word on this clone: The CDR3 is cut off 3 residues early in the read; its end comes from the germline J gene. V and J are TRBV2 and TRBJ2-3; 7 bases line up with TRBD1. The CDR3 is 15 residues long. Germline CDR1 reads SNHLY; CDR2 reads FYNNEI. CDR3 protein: CASSGQGTGNQPQYF. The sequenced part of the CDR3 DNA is TGTGCCAGCAGTGGACAGGGAACGGGCAATCAGCCG. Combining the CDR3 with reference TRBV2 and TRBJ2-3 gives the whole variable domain EPEVTQTPSHQVTQMGQEVILRCVPISNHLYFYWYRQILGQKVEFLVSFYNNEISEKSEIFDDQFSVERPDGSNFTLKIRSTKLEDSAMYFCASSGQGTGNQPQYFGPGTRLTVL.

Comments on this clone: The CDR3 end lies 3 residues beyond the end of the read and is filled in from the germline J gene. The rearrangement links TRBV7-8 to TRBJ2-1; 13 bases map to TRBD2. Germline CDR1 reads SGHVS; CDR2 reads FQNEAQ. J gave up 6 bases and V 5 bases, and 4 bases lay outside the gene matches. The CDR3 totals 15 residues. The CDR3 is CASSPTSGGANEQFF. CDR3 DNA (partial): TGTGCCAGCAGCCCAACTAGCGGGGGGGCCAATGAG.

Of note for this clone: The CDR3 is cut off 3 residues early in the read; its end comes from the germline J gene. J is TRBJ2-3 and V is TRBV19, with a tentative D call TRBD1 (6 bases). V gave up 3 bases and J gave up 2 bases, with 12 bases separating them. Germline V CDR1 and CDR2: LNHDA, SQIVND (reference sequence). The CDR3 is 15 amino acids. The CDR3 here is CASSIQTGYTDTQYF. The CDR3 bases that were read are TGTGCCAGTAGTATCCAGACAGGATACACAGATACG. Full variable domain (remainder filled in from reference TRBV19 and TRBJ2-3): DGGITQSPKYLFRKEGQNVTLSCEQNLNHDAMYWYRQDPGQGLRLIYYSQIVNDFQKGDIAEGYSVSREKKESFPLTVTSAQKNPTAFYLCASSIQTGYTDTQYFGPGTRLTVL.

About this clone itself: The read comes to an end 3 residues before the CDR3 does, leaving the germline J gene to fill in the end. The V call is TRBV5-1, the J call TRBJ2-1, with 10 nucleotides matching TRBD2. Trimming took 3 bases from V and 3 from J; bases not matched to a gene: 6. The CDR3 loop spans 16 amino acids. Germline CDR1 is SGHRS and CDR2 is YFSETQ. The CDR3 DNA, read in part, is TGCGCCAGCAGCTCAACTAGCGGGGACCTCTACAATGAG. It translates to CASSSTSGDLYNE. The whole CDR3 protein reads CASSSTSGDLYNEQFF.

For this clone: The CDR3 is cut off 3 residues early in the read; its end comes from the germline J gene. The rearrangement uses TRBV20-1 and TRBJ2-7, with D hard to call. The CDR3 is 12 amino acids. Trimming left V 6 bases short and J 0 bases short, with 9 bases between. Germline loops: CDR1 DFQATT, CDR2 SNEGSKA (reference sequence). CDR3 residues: CSALKSSYEQYF. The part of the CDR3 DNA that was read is TGCAGTGCGCTAAAAAGCTCCTACGAG.

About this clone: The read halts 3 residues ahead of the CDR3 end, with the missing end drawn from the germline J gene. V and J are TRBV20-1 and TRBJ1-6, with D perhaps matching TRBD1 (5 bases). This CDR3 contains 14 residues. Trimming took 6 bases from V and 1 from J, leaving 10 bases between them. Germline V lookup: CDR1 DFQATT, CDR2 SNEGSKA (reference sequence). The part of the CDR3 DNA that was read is TGCAGTGCGATCTCAGGGTCCTATAATTCACCC. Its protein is CSAISGSYNSP. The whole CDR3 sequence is CSAISGSYNSPLHF.

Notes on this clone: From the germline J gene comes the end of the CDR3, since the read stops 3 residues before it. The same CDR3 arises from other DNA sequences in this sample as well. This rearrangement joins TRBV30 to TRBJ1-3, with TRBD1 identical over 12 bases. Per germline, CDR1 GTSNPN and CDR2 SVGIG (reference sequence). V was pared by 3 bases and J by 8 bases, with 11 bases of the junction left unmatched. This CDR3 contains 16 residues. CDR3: CAWRDRGQGARDTIYF. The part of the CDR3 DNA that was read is TGTGCCTGGAGGGATCGGGGACAGGGGGCGCGGGACACC.

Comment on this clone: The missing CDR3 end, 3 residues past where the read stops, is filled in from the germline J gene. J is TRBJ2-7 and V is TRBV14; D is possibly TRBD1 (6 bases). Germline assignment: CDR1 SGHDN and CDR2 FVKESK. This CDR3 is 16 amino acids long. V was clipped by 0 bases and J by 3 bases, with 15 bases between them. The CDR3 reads CASSQDVTGLIYEQYF. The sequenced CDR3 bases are TGTGCCAGCAGCCAAGACGTAACAGGGCTGATCTACGAG.

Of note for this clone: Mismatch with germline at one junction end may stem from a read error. The CDR3 sequence is CASSEALVRGTETQYF. The covered CDR3 bases are TGTGCCAGCAGTGAAGCGCTTGTTAGGGGTACAGAGACG. The chain combines TRBV2 with TRBJ2-3; D is possibly TRBD1 (5 bases). Coverage ceases 3 residues before the CDR3 finishes, and the germline J gene fills in the end. Per the germline V gene, CDR1 is SNHLY and CDR2 is FYNNEI. The CDR3 runs 16 residues.

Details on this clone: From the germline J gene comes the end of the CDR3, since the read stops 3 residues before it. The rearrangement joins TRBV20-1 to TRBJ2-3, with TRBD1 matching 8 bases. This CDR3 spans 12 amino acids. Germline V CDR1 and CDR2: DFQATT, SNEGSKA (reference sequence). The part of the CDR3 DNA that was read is TGCAGTGCTGCCAGGGACAGGAAGCCG. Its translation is CSAARDRKP. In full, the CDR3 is CSAARDRKPQYF.

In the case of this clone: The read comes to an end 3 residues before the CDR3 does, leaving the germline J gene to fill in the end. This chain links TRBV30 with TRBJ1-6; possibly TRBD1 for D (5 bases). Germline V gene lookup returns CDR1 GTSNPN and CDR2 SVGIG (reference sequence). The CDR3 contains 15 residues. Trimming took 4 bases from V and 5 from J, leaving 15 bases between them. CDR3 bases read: TGTGCCTGGAAGGTGGGGGGTACAAATAATTCACCC. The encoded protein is CAWKVGGTNNSP. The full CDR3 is CAWKVGGTNNSPLHF.

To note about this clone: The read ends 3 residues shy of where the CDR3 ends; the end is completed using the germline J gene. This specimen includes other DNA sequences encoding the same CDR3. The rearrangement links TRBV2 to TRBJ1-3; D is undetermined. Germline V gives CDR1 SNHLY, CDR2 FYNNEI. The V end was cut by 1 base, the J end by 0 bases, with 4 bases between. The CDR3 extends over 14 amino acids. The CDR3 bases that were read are TGTGCCAGCAGTGAAGAGGGCTCTGGAAACACC. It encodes CASSEEGSGNT. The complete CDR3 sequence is CASSEEGSGNTIYF.

This CDR3 is CATSAVFPSSYDYTF. CDR3 DNA, as far as it was read: TGTGCCACCTCCGCTGTTTTCCCGAGCTCCTACGAC. V gene TRBV6-2 or TRBV6-3 combines with J gene TRBJ1-2; D ambiguous. The read ends 3 residues shy of where the CDR3 ends; the end is completed using the germline J gene. The CDR3 contains 15 residues. In germline, CDR1 is MNHEY, CDR2 SVGEGT.

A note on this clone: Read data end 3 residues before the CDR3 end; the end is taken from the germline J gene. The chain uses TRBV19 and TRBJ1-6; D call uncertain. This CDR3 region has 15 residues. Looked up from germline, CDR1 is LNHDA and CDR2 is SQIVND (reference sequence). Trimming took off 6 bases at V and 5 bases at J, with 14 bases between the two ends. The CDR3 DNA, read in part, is TGTGCCAGTAGGCTTCTCCCCTCGGATAATTCACCC. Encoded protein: CASRLLPSDNSP. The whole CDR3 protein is CASRLLPSDNSPLHF. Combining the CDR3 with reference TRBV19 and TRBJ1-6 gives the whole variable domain DGGITQSPKYLFRKEGQNVTLSCEQNLNHDAMYWYRQDPGQGLRLIYYSQIVNDFQKGDIAEGYSVSREKKESFPLTVTSAQKNPTAFYLCASRLLPSDNSPLHFGNGTRLTVT.

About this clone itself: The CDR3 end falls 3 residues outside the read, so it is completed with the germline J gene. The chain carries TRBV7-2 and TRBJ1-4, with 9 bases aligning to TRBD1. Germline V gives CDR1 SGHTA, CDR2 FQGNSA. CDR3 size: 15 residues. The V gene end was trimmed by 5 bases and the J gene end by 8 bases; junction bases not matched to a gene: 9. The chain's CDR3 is CASSRGGQGNEKLFF. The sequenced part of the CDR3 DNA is TGTGCCAGCAGCAGGGGGGGACAGGGTAACGAAAAA.

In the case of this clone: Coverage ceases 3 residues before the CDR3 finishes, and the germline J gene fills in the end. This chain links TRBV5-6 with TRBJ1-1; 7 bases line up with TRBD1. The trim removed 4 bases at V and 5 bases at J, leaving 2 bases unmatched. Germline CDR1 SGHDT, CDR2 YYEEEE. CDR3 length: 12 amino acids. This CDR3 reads CASSLRGTEAFF. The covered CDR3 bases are TGTGCCAGCAGCCTCAGGGGGACTGAA.

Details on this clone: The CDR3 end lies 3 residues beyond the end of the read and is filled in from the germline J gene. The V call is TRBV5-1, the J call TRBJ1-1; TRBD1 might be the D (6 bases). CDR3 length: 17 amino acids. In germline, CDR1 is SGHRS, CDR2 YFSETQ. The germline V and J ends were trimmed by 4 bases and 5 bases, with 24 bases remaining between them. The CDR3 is CASSPYNPGPRGTEAFF. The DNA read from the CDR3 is TGCGCCAGCAGCCCGTACAATCCGGGGCCGAGGGGGACTGAA.

The part of the CDR3 DNA that was read is TGTGCCTCAACCGGGACTAGCTTCTCCTACGAG. It is translated as CASTGTSFSYE. The whole CDR3 protein reads CASTGTSFSYEQYF. The chain uses TRBV30 and TRBJ2-7; TRBD2 matches 9 bases. The CDR3 extends 3 residues past the end of the read, so its final part is completed from the germline J gene. V lost 7 bases, J lost 0 bases, and 7 bases stayed unmatched. The CDR3 consists of 14 residues. The germline V gene encodes CDR1 GTSNPN and CDR2 SVGIG (reference sequence).

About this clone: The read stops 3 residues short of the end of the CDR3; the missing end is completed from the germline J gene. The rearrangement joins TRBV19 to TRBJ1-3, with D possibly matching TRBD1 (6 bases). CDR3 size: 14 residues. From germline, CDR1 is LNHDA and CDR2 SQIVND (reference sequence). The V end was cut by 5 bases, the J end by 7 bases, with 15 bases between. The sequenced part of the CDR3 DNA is TGTGCCAGTAGTGTGGGGCCAAGGGGGAACACC. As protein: CASSVGPRGNT. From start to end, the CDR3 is CASSVGPRGNTIYF.

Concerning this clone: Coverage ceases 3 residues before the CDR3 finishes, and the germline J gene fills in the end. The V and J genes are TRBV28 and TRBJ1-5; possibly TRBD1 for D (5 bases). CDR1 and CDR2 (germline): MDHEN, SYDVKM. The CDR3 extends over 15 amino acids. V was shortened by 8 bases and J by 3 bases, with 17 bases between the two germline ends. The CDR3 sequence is CASAGSGGLNQPQHF. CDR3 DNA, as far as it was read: TGTGCCAGCGCGGGTTCGGGGGGACTCAATCAGCCC.

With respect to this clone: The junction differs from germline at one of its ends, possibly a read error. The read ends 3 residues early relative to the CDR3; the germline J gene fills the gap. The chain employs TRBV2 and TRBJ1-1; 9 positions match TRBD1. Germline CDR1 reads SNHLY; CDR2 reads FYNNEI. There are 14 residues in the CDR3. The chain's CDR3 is CAGSVGRQGAEAFF. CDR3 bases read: TGTGCCGGCAGTGTGGGCAGACAGGGGGCTGAA. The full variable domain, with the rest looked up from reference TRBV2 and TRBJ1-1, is EPEVTQTPSHQVTQMGQEVILRCVPISNHLYFYWYRQILGQKVEFLVSFYNNEISEKSEIFDDQFSVERPDGSNFTLKIRSTKLEDSAMYFCAGSVGRQGAEAFFGQGTRLTVV.

The covered CDR3 bases are TGTGCCAGTAGTAGGACAGGGGGCCTTCGGGAGACG. This encodes CASSRTGGLRET. The complete CDR3 sequence is CASSRTGGLRETQYF. This chain uses TRBV19 with TRBJ2-3; the match to TRBD1 covers 11 bases. The read ends 3 residues early relative to the CDR3; the germline J gene fills the gap. The CDR3 totals 15 residues. Germline V gives CDR1 LNHDA, CDR2 SQIVND (reference sequence).

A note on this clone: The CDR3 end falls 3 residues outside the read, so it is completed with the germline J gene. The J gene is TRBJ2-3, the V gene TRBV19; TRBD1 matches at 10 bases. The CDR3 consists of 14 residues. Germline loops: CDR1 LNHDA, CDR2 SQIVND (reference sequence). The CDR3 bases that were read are TGTGCCAGTAGAGACAGGGGGCACAATCAGCCG. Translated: CASRDRGHNQP. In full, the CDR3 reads CASRDRGHNQPQYF.

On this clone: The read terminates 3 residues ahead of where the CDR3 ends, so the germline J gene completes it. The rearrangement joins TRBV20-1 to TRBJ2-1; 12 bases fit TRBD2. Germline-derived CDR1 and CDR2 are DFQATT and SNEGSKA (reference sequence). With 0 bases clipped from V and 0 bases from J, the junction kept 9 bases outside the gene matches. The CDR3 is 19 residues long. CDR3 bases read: TGCAGTGCTAGAGATCGGCTAGCGGGGGGGCTTGGCTCCTACAATGAG. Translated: CSARDRLAGGLGSYNE. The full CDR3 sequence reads CSARDRLAGGLGSYNEQFF.